The clone carrying this TCR beta chain was seen only a few times. Its antigen is as yet unknown. This sample was taken from a study of beta chain features in type 1 diabetes. Looking at the study overall: Age, gender and cell yields were alike across patients and healthy donors. Study findings and constraints: Since sequencing was performed on cDNA, cells with high TCR expression could be over-represented. Whether HLA type influences TCRB rearrangement remained unresolved here.

Expressed TCRB transcripts were sequenced because the isolated RNA had all been reverse transcribed beforehand. TCRdb keeps only in-frame clones here, not all; method: immunoSEQ multiplex PCR. The table has about 930,000 clones, around a sixth seen once. The V segment lost 5 bases and the J segment 4 bases; nucleotides outside the gene matches: 11. The germline V gene encodes CDR1 LGHNA and CDR2 YSLEER. The CDR3 contains 17 residues. Material for sequencing was naive CD4+ T cells from blood. This receptor was identified in a woman between 18 and 29 years old in good health. V usage is TRBV4-3 and J usage is TRBJ2-2, with TRBD2 identical over 9 bases. As DNA, the CDR3 is TGCGCCAGCAGCGCAACCAATCTAGCGGGGTCCACCGGGGAGCTGTTTTTT. It yields the protein CASSATNLAGSTGELFF.